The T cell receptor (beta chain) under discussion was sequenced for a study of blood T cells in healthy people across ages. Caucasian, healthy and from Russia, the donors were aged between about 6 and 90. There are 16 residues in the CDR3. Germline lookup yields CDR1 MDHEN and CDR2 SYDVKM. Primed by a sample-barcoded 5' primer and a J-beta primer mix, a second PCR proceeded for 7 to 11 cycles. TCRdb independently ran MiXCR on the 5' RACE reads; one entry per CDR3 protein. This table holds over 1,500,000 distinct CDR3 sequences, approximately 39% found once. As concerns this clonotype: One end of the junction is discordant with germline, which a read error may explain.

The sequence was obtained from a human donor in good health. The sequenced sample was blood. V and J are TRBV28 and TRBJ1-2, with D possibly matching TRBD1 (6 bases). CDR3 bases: TGTGCCAGCACCCGGGACAAGTACTCAGCTAACTACGGCTACACCTTC. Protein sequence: CASTRDKYSANYGYTF.